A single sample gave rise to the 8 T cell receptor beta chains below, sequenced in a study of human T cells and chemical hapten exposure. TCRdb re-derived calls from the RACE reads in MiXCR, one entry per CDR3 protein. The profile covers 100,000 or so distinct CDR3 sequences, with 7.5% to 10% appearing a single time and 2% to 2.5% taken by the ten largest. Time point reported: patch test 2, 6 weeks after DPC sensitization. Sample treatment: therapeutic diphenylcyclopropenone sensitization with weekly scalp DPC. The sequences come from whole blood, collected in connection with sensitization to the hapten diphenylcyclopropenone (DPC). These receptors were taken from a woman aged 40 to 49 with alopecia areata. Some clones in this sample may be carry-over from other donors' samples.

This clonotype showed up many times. The chain's CDR3 is CASSGGEALAKNIQYF. The CDR3 nucleotides read TGTGCCAGCAGTGGGGGGGAGGCATTGGCCAAAAACATTCAGTACTTC. The rearrangement joins TRBV28 to TRBJ2-4, with 7 bases identical to TRBD2. The J segment lost 1 base and the V segment lost 5 bases, leaving 8 bases of the junction unmatched. This CDR3 contains 16 residues. Germline CDR1 is MDHEN and CDR2 is SYDVKM.

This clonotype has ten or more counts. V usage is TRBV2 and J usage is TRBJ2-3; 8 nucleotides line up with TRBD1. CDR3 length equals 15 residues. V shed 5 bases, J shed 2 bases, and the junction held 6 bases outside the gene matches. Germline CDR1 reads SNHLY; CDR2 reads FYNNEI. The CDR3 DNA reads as TGTGCCAGCAGTTACCGACAGGGGTCCACAGATACGCAGTATTTT. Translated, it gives CASSYRQGSTDTQYF.

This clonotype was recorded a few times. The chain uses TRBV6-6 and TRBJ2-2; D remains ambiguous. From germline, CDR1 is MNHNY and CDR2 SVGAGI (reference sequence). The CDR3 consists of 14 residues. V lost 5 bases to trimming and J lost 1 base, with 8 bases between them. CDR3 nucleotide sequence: TGTGCCAGCAGTGCTGTCAGGAACACCGGGGAGCTGTTTTTT. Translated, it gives CASSAVRNTGELFF.

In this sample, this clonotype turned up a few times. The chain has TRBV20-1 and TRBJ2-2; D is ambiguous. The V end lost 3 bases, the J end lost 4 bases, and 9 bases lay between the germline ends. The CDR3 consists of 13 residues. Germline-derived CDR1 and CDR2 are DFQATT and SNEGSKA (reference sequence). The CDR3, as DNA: TGCAGTGCTAGGCGGACCATCACCGGGGAGCTGTTTTTT. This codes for CSARRTITGELFF.

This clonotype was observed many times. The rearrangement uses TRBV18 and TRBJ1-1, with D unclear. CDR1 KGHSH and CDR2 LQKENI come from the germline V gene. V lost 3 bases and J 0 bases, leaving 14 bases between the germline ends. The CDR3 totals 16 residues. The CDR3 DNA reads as TGTGCCAGCTCACCCCAAGGAGACCTGATGAACACTGAAGCTTTCTTT. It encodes CASSPQGDLMNTEAFF.

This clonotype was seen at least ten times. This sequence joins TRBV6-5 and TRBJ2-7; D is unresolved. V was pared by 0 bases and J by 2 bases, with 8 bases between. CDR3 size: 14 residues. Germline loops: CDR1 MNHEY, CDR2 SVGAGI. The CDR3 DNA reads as TGTGCCAGCAGTTACTCGGACCACGCCTACGAGCAGTACTTC. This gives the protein CASSYSDHAYEQYF.

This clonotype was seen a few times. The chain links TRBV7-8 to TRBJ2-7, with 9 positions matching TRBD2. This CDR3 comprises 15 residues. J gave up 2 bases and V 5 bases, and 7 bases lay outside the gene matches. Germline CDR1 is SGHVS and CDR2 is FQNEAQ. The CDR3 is CASSPSSGRPYEQYF. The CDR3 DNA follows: TGTGCCAGCAGCCCCAGTAGCGGGAGACCCTACGAGCAGTACTTC.

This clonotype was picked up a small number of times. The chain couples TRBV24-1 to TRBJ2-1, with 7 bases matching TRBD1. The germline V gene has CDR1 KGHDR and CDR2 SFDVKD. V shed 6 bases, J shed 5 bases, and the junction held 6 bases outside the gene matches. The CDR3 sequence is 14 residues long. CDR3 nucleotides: TGTGCCACCAGTCGGTCAGGGGGTGACAATGAGCAGTTCTTC. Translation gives CATSRSGGDNEQFF.